Below are 23 T cell receptor beta chains sequenced from a single sample in a study of shared clonotypes between healthy human individuals (TCRdb year 2020). The library was prepared using the immunoSEQ multiplex PCR assay. This is the immuneACCESS table as TCRdb keeps it, with only in-frame sequences that have V and J called. A part of the clones is gone; compared with another copy, unresolved V genes explain less than half, and the rest is unexplained. This sample gives 2.5 million or so clones in total; roughly nine tenths of them show up just once. The top ten clones comprise over 0.12% of the sample. Sample: naive CD4+ T cells sorted from blood. In light of the paper, this sample's cell subset or site label describes: CD45RA+ positively selected. These receptors originate from a man between 18 and 35 years old in good health.

The V gene is TRBV5-4, the J gene TRBJ2-5; no reliable D call. Germline loops: CDR1 SGHNT, CDR2 YYREEE (reference sequence). V lost 0 bases, J lost 0 bases, and 6 bases lay in between. The CDR3 totals 14 residues. The CDR3 DNA follows: TGTGCCAGCAGCTTGGGGTTAGACCAAGAGACCCAGTACTTC. Its translation: CASSLGLDQETQYF.

The chain joins TRBV18 to TRBJ1-1; D ambiguous. Trimming stripped 3 bases from V and 1 base from J, with 12 bases between. Looked up from germline, CDR1 is KGHSH and CDR2 is LQKENI. The CDR3 runs to 15 residues. CDR3 region: CASSPMRYGNTEAFF. DNA of the CDR3: TGTGCCAGCTCACCCATGAGATATGGGAACACTGAAGCTTTCTTT.

The rearrangement joins TRBV28 to TRBJ2-7; 8 nucleotides match TRBD1. Trimming removed 5 bases from V and 0 bases from J; junction bases left unmatched: 3. Germline CDR1 is MDHEN and CDR2 is SYDVKM. The CDR3 runs to 14 residues. CDR3 protein: CASSQDRDSYEQYF. Here the CDR3 DNA reads TGTGCCAGCAGTCAGGACAGGGACTCCTACGAGCAGTACTTC.

The chain recombines TRBV9 with TRBJ2-7; weak D call: TRBD1 (6 bases). V gave up 4 bases and J gave up 2 bases, with 19 bases separating them. CDR3 length equals 16 residues. Looked up from germline, CDR1 is SGDLS and CDR2 is YYNGEE. The CDR3 region is CASSPEGQVSPYEQYF. The CDR3 DNA reads TGTGCCAGCAGCCCAGAGGGACAAGTCAGTCCCTACGAGCAGTACTTC. Filled out from reference TRBV9 and TRBJ2-7, the complete variable domain reads DSGVTQTPKHLITATGQRVTLRCSPRSGDLSVYWYQQSLDQGLQFLIQYYNGEERAKGNILERFSAQQFPDLHSELNLSSLELGDSALYFCASSPEGQVSPYEQYFGPGTRLTVT.

The CDR3 reads CASTETSALPGELFF. The CDR3 DNA sequence: TGTGCCAGCACCGAGACTAGCGCCTTACCCGGGGAGCTGTTTTTT. This chain joins TRBV6-1 and TRBJ2-2; 8 bases line up with TRBD2. After removal of 7 bases from V and 6 bases from J, the junction contained 10 bases not matched to a gene. This CDR3 is 15 amino acids long. Germline V gene sequence: CDR1 MNHNS, CDR2 SASEGT.

On this clone: This same CDR3 is encoded by further DNA sequences in the sample. This chain connects TRBV18 to TRBJ2-7; no clear D gene. CDR3 size: 13 residues. V lost 0 bases and J 1 base, leaving 4 bases between the germline ends. The germline CDR1 and CDR2 sequences are KGHSH and LQKENI. The DNA of the CDR3 is TGTGCCAGCTCACCACCGAATTCCTACGAGCAGTACTTC. It translates to CASSPPNSYEQYF. Full variable domain (missing parts from reference TRBV18 and TRBJ2-7): NAGVMQNPRHLVRRRGQEARLRCSPMKGHSHVYWYRQLPEEGLKFMVYLQKENIIDESGMPKERFSAEFPKEGPSILRIQQVVRGDSAAYFCASSPPNSYEQYFGPGTRLTVT.

The V and J genes are TRBV7-2 and TRBJ2-7; tentative D call: TRBD1 (6 bases). CDR1 and CDR2 (germline): SGHTA, FQGNSA. There are 15 residues in the CDR3. Trimming cost V 5 bases and J 2 bases, with 16 bases left between them. The CDR3 is CASSVGGRQPYEQYF. CDR3 sequence (DNA): TGTGCCAGCAGCGTAGGGGGTCGACAGCCCTACGAGCAGTACTTC.

The chain links TRBV6-5 to TRBJ2-7; TRBD2 might be the D (6 bases). V was shortened by 5 bases and J by 3 bases, with 14 bases between the two germline ends. In germline, CDR1 is MNHEY, CDR2 SVGAGI. This CDR3 has 14 amino acids. The CDR3 reads CASSTRDSNYEQYF. The DNA for the CDR3 is TGTGCCAGCAGTACCCGGGACTCGAACTACGAGCAGTACTTC.

This chain connects TRBV5-1 to TRBJ1-6; 8 bases line up with TRBD1. Germline values: CDR1 SGHRS, CDR2 YFSETQ. Unmatched junction bases numbered 7, after V lost 5 bases and J lost 9 bases. CDR3 size: 14 residues. The DNA of the CDR3 is TGCGCCAGCAGGACCGGACAGGGTCGTTCACCCCTCCACTTT. This codes for CASRTGQGRSPLHF.

CDR3 residues: CASSLRAGGPSNTGELFF. The CDR3 DNA is TGTGCCAGCAGCTTGCGAGCGGGGGGCCCCTCGAACACCGGGGAGCTGTTTTTT. The J gene is TRBJ2-2, the V gene TRBV5-4; 9 bases fit TRBD2. Per the germline V gene, CDR1 is SGHNT and CDR2 is YYREEE (reference sequence). The J segment lost 0 bases and the V segment lost 1 base, leaving 7 bases of the junction unmatched. The length of the CDR3 is 18 residues.

In this sample, this clone turned up once. Additional DNA sequences in this sample encode the identical CDR3. The chain uses TRBV18 and TRBJ2-7; 9 bases are shared with TRBD1. This CDR3 is 15 amino acids long. V dropped 2 bases and J dropped 3; count of bases not matched to a gene: 5. Germline CDR1 KGHSH, CDR2 LQKENI. As DNA, the CDR3 is TGTGCCAGCTCACCAACGACAGGGGGGTTCTACGAGCAGTACTTC. It encodes CASSPTTGGFYEQYF.

The chain links TRBV21-1 to TRBJ1-5; the table's D gene call, TRBD1, was not cross checked with the DNA. TRBV21-1 is an annotated pseudogene. CDR3 size: 19 residues. As DNA, the CDR3 is TGTGCCAGCAGCAACCGCCGGGACAGGCGCCAAGGGGACGATCAGCCCCAGCATTTT. Translating it yields CASSNRRDRRQGDDQPQHF.

This clone was detected a few times. Different DNA sequences within this sample yield the same CDR3. The chain recombines TRBV7-9 with TRBJ1-1, with a weak D call TRBD1 (5 bases). Trimming removed 2 bases at V and 0 bases at J, with 7 bases between. The CDR3 length is 14 residues. Per germline, CDR1 SEHNR and CDR2 FQNEAQ (reference sequence). The CDR3 nucleotides are TGTGCCAGCAGCTTAAGGACACTGAACACTGAAGCTTTCTTT. This codes for CASSLRTLNTEAFF.

The rearrangement uses TRBV5-1 and TRBJ1-4, with TRBD1 identical over 8 bases. The CDR3 contains 15 residues. Per the germline V gene, CDR1 is SGHRS and CDR2 is YFSETQ. With 4 bases clipped from V and 5 bases from J, the junction kept 7 bases outside the gene matches. The CDR3 DNA follows: TGCGCCAGCAGCACTTCAGGGGGCAGGAATGAAAAACTGTTTTTT. This sequence encodes CASSTSGGRNEKLFF.

This rearrangement joins TRBV7-3 to TRBJ2-1; 9 bases line up with TRBD1. The ends lost 1 base at V and 8 bases at J; junction bases unmatched: 15. The CDR3 has 18 residues. In germline, CDR1 is SGHTA, CDR2 FQGTGA. Written as DNA, the CDR3 is TGTGCCAGCAGCTTAAGTTTGTACTGGGACAGGGACGGTGATGAGCAGTTCTTC. It translates to CASSLSLYWDRDGDEQFF.

CDR3 nucleotide sequence: TGCGCCAGCAGCATCGGACCCGCCGGTACGCAGTATTTT. This codes for CASSIGPAGTQYF. J is TRBJ2-3 and V is TRBV5-1, with unresolved D. Trimming took 4 bases from V and 8 from J, leaving 14 bases between them. The V gene's germline CDR1 is SGHRS and CDR2 YFSETQ. The CDR3 has 13 residues.

The rearrangement joins TRBV10-2 to TRBJ2-7; 7 nucleotides match TRBD2. Germline V gene data show CDR1 as WSHSY and CDR2 as SAAADI. With V trimmed by 2 bases and J by 7 bases, 11 bases remained unmatched. The CDR3 is 15 residues long. CDR3 DNA: TGCGCCAGCAGTGAGATTAGGACTAGGAAGGGGGAGCAGTACTTC. It specifies CASSEIRTRKGEQYF.

This clone came up once. V is TRBV6-1 and J is TRBJ1-2, with 7 bases identical to TRBD1. The CDR3 is 14 residues long. The junction had 8 bases not matched to a gene; V was cut back by 0 bases and J by 10 bases. Germline CDR1 is MNHNS and CDR2 is SASEGT. The CDR3 DNA is TGTGCCAGCAGTGAAGCTTTGACAGGGTTTGCCTACACCTTC. The encoded protein is CASSEALTGFAYTF.

V is TRBV28 and J is TRBJ1-5; 10 bases are a match to TRBD1. With 2 bases clipped from V and 2 bases from J, the junction kept 6 bases outside the gene matches. Germline values: CDR1 MDHEN, CDR2 SYDVKM. The CDR3 totals 17 residues. The CDR3 spells CASSLTRQGARNQPQHF. In DNA, the CDR3 is TGTGCCAGCAGTTTAACCCGACAGGGGGCCCGCAATCAGCCCCAGCATTTT. The full variable domain, completed using reference TRBV28 and TRBJ1-5, is DVKVTQSSRYLVKRTGEKVFLECVQDMDHENMFWYRQDPGLGLRLIYFSYDVKMKEKGDIPEGYSVSREKKERFSLILESASTNQTSMYLCASSLTRQGARNQPQHFGDGTRLSIL.

V usage is TRBV9 and J usage is TRBJ1-6; D remains unclear. Deletions cut 3 bases from V and 7 bases from J, with 11 bases between. Germline-derived CDR1 and CDR2 are SGDLS and YYNGEE. CDR3 length equals 14 residues. CDR3 in DNA: TGTGCCAGCAGCGGGCCTACCGGGAATTCACCCCTCCACTTT. This codes for CASSGPTGNSPLHF.

V gene TRBV6-1 combines with J gene TRBJ1-1, with D possibly matching TRBD1 (6 bases). The V end lost 6 bases, the J end lost 1 base, and 9 bases lay between the germline ends. The CDR3 consists of 13 residues. Germline V gene data show CDR1 as MNHNS and CDR2 as SASEGT. CDR3 DNA sequence: TGTGCCAGCAGGCAGGGGTCGAACACTGAAGCTTTCTTT. This codes for CASRQGSNTEAFF.

With regard to this clone: This specimen includes other DNA sequences encoding the same CDR3. This chain links TRBV30 with TRBJ2-7, with TRBD1 matching over 10 bases. Germline CDR1 reads GTSNPN; CDR2 reads SVGIG (reference sequence). This CDR3 is 14 amino acids long. With 5 bases clipped from V and 4 bases from J, the junction kept 8 bases outside the gene matches. This CDR3 is CAWSTGTGVYEQYF. In nucleotides, the CDR3 is TGTGCCTGGTCAACCGGGACAGGGGTTTACGAGCAGTACTTC. Full variable domain (remainder filled in from reference TRBV30 and TRBJ2-7): SQTIHQWPATLVQPVGSPLSLECTVEGTSNPNLYWYRQAAGRGLQLLFYSVGIGQISSEVPQNLSASRPQDRQFILSSKKLLLSDSGFYLCAWSTGTGVYEQYFGPGTRLTVT.

J is TRBJ1-2 and V is TRBV19, with TRBD1 matching over 11 bases. The V and J ends lost 10 bases and 5 bases, in that order; junction bases with no gene match: 15. The CDR3 has 16 residues. CDR1 is LNHDA and CDR2 is SQIVND in the germline V gene (reference sequence). CDR3 sequence reads: CATKRPGQGASYGYTF. In DNA, the CDR3 is TGTGCCACGAAAAGACCAGGACAGGGGGCATCATATGGCTACACCTTC.